The rows below give T cell receptor beta chains drawn from one sample of a study of shared clonotypes between healthy human individuals. Clones were sequenced by immunoSEQ multiplex PCR, and TCRdb holds only the in-frame ones, with some missing. This repertoire shows hundreds of thousands of clones, about 90% found once; its top ten account for 20% to 25%. Source material: naive CD8+ T cells sorted from blood. All receptors come from a man aged 25-45 years in good health. Each CDR3 is given with its conserved first and last residue. D genes are given only for firm matches. Some rows mark clone size as missing; the rest say once, few, many or name a class of expanded clone.

>-|14|TRBJ2-5|-|TRBV6-4
CASSDYVGHETQYF
TGTGCCAGCAGTGACTATGTGGGGCATGAGACCCAGTACTTC
>TRBD1|16|TRBJ1-1|-|TRBV7-9
CASSRITGGADTEAFF
TGTGCCAGCAGCCGGATCACAGGGGGCGCGGACACTGAAGCTTTCTTT
>TRBD1|17|TRBJ1-2|-|TRBV4-3
CASSQGIDEGAGYGYTF
TGCGCCAGCAGCCAAGGGATTGACGAGGGGGCAGGGTATGGCTACACCTTC
>TRBD2|17|TRBJ2-4|-|TRBV11-2
CASSGMLAGEVKNIQYF
TGTGCCAGCAGCGGGATGTTAGCGGGAGAAGTCAAAAACATTCAGTACTTC
>TRBD2|19|TRBJ2-3|-|TRBV2
CASSDSGTSGPWDTDTQYF
TGTGCCAGCAGTGACTCCGGGACTAGCGGGCCCTGGGACACAGATACGCAGTATTTT
>TRBD2|17|TRBJ2-5|-|TRBV13
CASSSGLAGGPEETQYF
TGTGCCAGCAGCTCGGGACTAGCGGGAGGGCCGGAAGAGACCCAGTACTTC
>-|14|TRBJ2-1|-|TRBV5-1
CASSLEGVYNEQFF
TGCGCCAGCAGCTTGGAGGGTGTCTACAATGAGCAGTTCTTC
>-|17|TRBJ2-5|-|TRBV11-2
CASSLGSGAANQETQYF
TGTGCCAGCAGCTTAGGGTCGGGGGCGGCCAACCAAGAGACCCAGTACTTC
>-|15|TRBJ2-7|-|TRBV7-6
CASSLGGGIGNEQYF
TGTGCCAGCAGCTTAGGTGGCGGGATAGGAAACGAGCAGTACTTC
>-|14|TRBJ2-3|-|TRBV9
CASSGGGGTDTQYF
TGTGCCAGCAGCGGAGGGGGGGGCACAGATACGCAGTATTTT
>-|16|TRBJ2-5|-|TRBV5-6
CASSLFFPWRFETQYF
TGTGCCAGCAGCTTGTTTTTCCCCTGGAGGTTCGAGACCCAGTACTTC
>-|14|TRBJ1-4|-|TRBV6-1
CASRWTALDEKLFF
TGTGCCAGCAGATGGACGGCCTTAGATGAAAAACTGTTTTTT
>TRBD1|15|TRBJ2-7|-|TRBV2
CASSDTRQGTYEQYF
TGTGCCAGCAGTGATACGAGACAGGGCACCTACGAGCAGTACTTC
>-|15|TRBJ2-7|-|TRBV10-1
CASSELSDGAYEQYF
TGCGCCAGCAGTGAGTTATCAGACGGAGCCTACGAGCAGTACTTC
>-|17|TRBJ1-4|-|TRBV4-1
CASSQELRTATNEKLFF
TGCGCCAGCAGCCAAGAGCTGAGGACAGCAACTAATGAAAAACTGTTTTTT
>TRBD2|17|TRBJ2-1|-|TRBV4-2
CASSQELRLAGDKEQFF
TGTGCCAGCAGCCAAGAACTAAGGCTAGCGGGAGACAAAGAGCAGTTCTTC
>-|15|TRBJ2-3|-|TRBV9
CASSPGTSLGDTQYF
TGTGCCAGCAGCCCCGGGACATCCCTCGGGGATACGCAGTATTTT
>TRBD1|14|TRBJ1-3|-|TRBV29-1
CSVGGTGEGNTIYF
TGCAGCGTTGGGGGGACAGGGGAAGGAAACACCATATATTTT
>-|18|TRBJ2-3|-|TRBV11-2
CASSLEWAPSPVTDTQYF
TGTGCCAGCAGCTTAGAGTGGGCACCATCACCGGTCACAGATACGCAGTATTTT
>TRBD2|17|TRBJ2-1|-|TRBV7-2
CASSSSHWASGDNEQFF
TGTGCCAGCAGCTCAAGCCACTGGGCTAGCGGTGACAATGAGCAGTTCTTC
>-|13|TRBJ2-7|once|TRBV28
CASSFGQSYEQYF
TGTGCCAGCAGTTTTGGACAGTCCTACGAGCAGTACTTC
>-|14|TRBJ2-3|-|TRBV10-1
CASSERGSTDTQYF
TGCGCCAGCAGTGAGAGGGGATCCACAGATACGCAGTATTTT
>-|18|TRBJ2-3|-|TRBV10-2
CASSLYGSGSLNTDTQYF
TGCGCCAGCAGTCTATACGGGAGCGGTTCCCTCAACACAGATACGCAGTATTTT
>-|16|TRBJ2-1|-|TRBV28
CASRAVRGFSYNEQFF
TGTGCCAGCAGAGCAGTCCGAGGGTTCTCCTACAATGAGCAGTTCTTC
>-|17|TRBJ2-3|-|TRBV5-1
CASSSDRNGWGPDTQYF
TGCGCCAGCAGCAGTGACAGAAACGGTTGGGGCCCAGATACGCAGTATTTT
>TRBD1|13|TRBJ1-1|-|TRBV6-4
CASSNRGLTEAFF
TGTGCCAGCAGCAACAGGGGTCTTACTGAAGCTTTCTTT
>-|10|TRBJ1-1|-|TRBV30
CAWSVTPTFF
TGTGCCTGGAGTGTAACCCCAACTTTCTTT
>-|15|TRBJ1-1|-|TRBV4-1
CASSPRNTRDTEAFF
TGCGCCAGCAGCCCACGGAACACAAGGGACACTGAAGCTTTCTTT
>-|16|TRBJ1-3|-|TRBV28
CASTQLGTRLGNTIYF
TGTGCCAGCACCCAACTCGGGACACGCCTAGGAAACACCATATATTTT
>-|13|TRBJ2-3|-|TRBV6-6
CASRIGGTDTQYF
TGTGCCAGCAGGATAGGAGGGACAGATACGCAGTATTTT
>TRBD2|17|TRBJ2-7|-|TRBV11-2
CASSLEATSGSNYEQYF
TGTGCCAGCAGCTTAGAGGCGACTAGCGGGAGTAACTACGAGCAGTACTTC
>-|14|TRBJ2-7|-|TRBV5-6
CASSFRDTSYEQYF
TGTGCCAGCAGCTTCCGGGACACGTCCTACGAGCAGTACTTC
>TRBD2|14|TRBJ2-4|-|TRBV2
CATRSGRVRDIQYF
TGTGCCACCCGTAGCGGGAGAGTTCGGGACATTCAGTACTTC
>-|17|TRBJ1-2|-|TRBV7-8
CASSLDFLAESRYGYTF
TGTGCCAGCAGCTTAGATTTTTTGGCAGAAAGCCGCTATGGCTACACCTTC
>-|14|TRBJ2-1|-|TRBV27
CASSLRTDPNEQFF
TGTGCCAGCAGTTTACGGACAGATCCCAATGAGCAGTTCTTC